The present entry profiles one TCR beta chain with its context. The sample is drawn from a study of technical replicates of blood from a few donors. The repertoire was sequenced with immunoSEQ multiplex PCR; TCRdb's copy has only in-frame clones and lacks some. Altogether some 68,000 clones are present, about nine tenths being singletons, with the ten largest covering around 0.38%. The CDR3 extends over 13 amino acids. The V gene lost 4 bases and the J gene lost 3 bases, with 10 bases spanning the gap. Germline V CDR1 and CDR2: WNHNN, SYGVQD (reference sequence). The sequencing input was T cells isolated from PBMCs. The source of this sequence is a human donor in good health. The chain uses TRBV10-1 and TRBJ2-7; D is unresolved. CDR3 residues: CASSGGRSYEQYF. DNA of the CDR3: TGCGCCAGCAGTGGAGGCAGAAGCTACGAGCAGTACTTC.